Listed below are T cell receptor beta chains from one sample, sequenced in a study of blood T cells in healthy people across ages. TCRdb reanalysed the 5' RACE reads using MiXCR and keeps one entry per CDR3 protein. This sample has approximately 320,000 distinct CDR3 sequences, with 25% to 30% found just once. Material: blood. The source of these receptors is a woman in her seventies in good health. The CDR3 runs from the conserved cysteine through the conserved F or W. The order of the fields is V gene, J gene, clone size, D gene, CDR3 DNA, CDR3 protein. A D gene is named only where the DNA matches it firmly. Rows give clone size only sometimes, using once, few, many, or a class for an expanded clone.

>TRBV7-2|TRBJ2-7|.|.
TGTGCCAGCAGCTACTTGTCCGGGGCCGGCGAGCAGTACTTC
CASSYLSGAGEQYF
>TRBV28|TRBJ2-7|.|.
TGTGCCAGCAGTTTTCTTGGGGGGACGGACGGCTACGAGCAGTACTTC
CASSFLGGTDGYEQYF
>TRBV7-9|TRBJ1-6|few|.
TGTGCCAGCGCGGCGGGGGAATCACCCCTCCACTTT
CASAAGESPLHF
>TRBV19|TRBJ2-5|.|.
TGTGCCAGTAGTCCGACGGGGTCCCAAGAGACCCAGTACTTC
CASSPTGSQETQYF
>TRBV10-3|TRBJ1-6|few|.
TGTGCCATCAGTCCATCTGATAATTCACCCCTCCACTTT
CAISPSDNSPLHF
>TRBV15|TRBJ1-5|.|.
TGTGCCACCAGCAGAGGGGGGGGAACGAATCAGCCCCAGCATTTT
CATSRGGGTNQPQHF
>TRBV20-1|TRBJ2-1|.|TRBD2
TGCAGTGCTAGCCTTGGACTAGTAGGCAATGAGCAGTTCTTC
CSASLGLVGNEQFF
>TRBV20-1|TRBJ2-5|.|TRBD2
TGCAGTGTGGTAGCGGGGTGGGAGACCCAGTACTTC
CSVVAGWETQYF
>TRBV5-5|TRBJ2-5|few|.
TGTGCCAGCAGCCGCCAGTCCGGGACGGCAGAGACCCAGTACTTC
CASSRQSGTAETQYF
>TRBV27|TRBJ2-7|.|.
TGTGCCAGCACCTCACCCCTAGTAAGGTTTGCCTACGAGCAGTACTTC
CASTSPLVRFAYEQYF
>TRBV5-1|TRBJ2-1|few|.
TGCGCCAGCAGCTTGGAAGGGCTAGCTGGCAATGAGCAGTTCTTC
CASSLEGLAGNEQFF
>TRBV12-3/TRBV12-4|TRBJ2-3|few|.
TGTGCCAGCAACCAGGGTGGCACAGATACGCAGTATTTT
CASNQGGTDTQYF
>TRBV12-3/TRBV12-4|TRBJ2-5|few|.
TGTGCCAGCAGTTCCCGCGAGCGGAGGAGGTACGGGCAGTACTTC
CASSSRERRRYGQYF
>TRBV28|TRBJ2-7|few|.
TGTGCCAGCAGCCAGGGCCAATACGAGCAGTACTTC
CASSQGQYEQYF